Here is one TCR beta chain with its context. The sample belongs to a study of control samples from healthy donors and cancer patients. Data came from immunoSEQ multiplex PCR; TCRdb stores just in-frame clones and leaves some out. The sample contains 100,000 or so clones, 83% of which appear only once. The germline CDR1 and CDR2 sequences are SGHVS and FNYEAQ. The CDR3 has 17 residues. The junction had 8 bases not matched to a gene; V was cut back by 5 bases and J by 7 bases. This clonotype originated in a woman aged 45 to 65 in good health. The chain couples TRBV7-6 to TRBJ2-1, with 16 bases aligning to TRBD2. The sample was blood. The CDR3 nucleotides are TGTGCCAGCAGCCCGGGACTAGCGGGAGGGCGTAAGAATGAGCAGTTCTTC. Amino acid sequence: CASSPGLAGGRKNEQFF.